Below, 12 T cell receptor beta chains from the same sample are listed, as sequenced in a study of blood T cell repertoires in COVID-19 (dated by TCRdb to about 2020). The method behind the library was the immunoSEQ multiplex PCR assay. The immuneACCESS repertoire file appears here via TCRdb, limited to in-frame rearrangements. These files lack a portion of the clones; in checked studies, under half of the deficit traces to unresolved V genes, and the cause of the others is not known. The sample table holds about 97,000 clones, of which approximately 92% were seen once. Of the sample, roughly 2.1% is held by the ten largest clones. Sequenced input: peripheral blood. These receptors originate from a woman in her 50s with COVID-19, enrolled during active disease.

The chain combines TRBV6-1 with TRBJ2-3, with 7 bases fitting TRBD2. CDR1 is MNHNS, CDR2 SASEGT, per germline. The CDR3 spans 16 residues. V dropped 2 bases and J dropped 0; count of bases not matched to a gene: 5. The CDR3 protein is CASSERAGYSTDTQYF. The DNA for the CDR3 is TGTGCCAGCAGTGAAAGAGCGGGGTATAGCACAGATACGCAGTATTTT.

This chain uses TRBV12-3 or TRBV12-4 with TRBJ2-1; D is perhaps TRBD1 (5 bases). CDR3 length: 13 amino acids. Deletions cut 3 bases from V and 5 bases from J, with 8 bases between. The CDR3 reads CASSLQGNNEQFF. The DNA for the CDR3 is TGTGCCAGCAGTTTGCAGGGAAACAATGAGCAGTTCTTC.

DNA for the CDR3: TGTGCCAGCAGCTGGACTAGCGGGGGAGAGACCCAGTACTTC. Translating gives CASSWTSGGETQYF. The V call is TRBV11-1, the J call TRBJ2-5; 13 bases map to TRBD2. The CDR3 runs to 14 residues. The junction had 0 bases not matched to a gene; V was cut back by 4 bases and J by 4 bases. The V gene's germline CDR1 is SGHAT and CDR2 FQDESV (reference sequence).

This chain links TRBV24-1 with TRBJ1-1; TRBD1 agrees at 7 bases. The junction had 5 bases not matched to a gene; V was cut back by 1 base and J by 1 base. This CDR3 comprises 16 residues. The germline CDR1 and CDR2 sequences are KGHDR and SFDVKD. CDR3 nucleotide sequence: TGTGCCACCAGTGATTTAGGGGGCAGGGAGAACACTGAAGCTTTCTTT. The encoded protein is CATSDLGGRENTEAFF.

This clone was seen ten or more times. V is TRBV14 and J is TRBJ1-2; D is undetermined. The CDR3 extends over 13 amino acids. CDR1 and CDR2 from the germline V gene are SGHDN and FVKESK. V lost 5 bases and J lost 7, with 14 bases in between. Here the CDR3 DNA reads TGTGCCAGCAGCTTACGCGGAGGTGTTGGCTACACCTTC. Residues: CASSLRGGVGYTF.

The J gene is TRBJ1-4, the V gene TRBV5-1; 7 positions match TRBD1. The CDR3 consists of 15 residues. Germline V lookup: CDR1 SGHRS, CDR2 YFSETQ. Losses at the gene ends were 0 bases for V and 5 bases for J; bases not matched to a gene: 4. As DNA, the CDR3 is TGCGCCAGCAGCTTGGGGGACAGACTGAATGAAAAACTGTTTTTT. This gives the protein CASSLGDRLNEKLFF.

CDR3 sequence reads: CASRQGAGNEQFF. The CDR3 DNA is TGTGCCAGCAGACAGGGGGCGGGGAATGAGCAGTTCTTC. V and J are TRBV2 and TRBJ2-1, with 9 bases fitting TRBD1. CDR1 SNHLY and CDR2 FYNNEI come from the germline V gene. V was pared by 6 bases and J by 7 bases, with 4 bases of the junction left unmatched. CDR3 length equals 13 residues.

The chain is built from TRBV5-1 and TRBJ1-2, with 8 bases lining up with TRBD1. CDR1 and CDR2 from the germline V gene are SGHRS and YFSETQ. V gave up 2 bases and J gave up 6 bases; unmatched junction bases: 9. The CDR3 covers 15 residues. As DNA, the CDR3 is TGCGCCAGCAGCTTAAGGGCAGGGGGCCTCGATGGCTACACCTTC. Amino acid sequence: CASSLRAGGLDGYTF.

The CDR3 DNA reads as TGCAGCGTTGAAGGTCGGAGGGGACCAGATACGCAGTATTTT. Residues: CSVEGRRGPDTQYF. This chain connects TRBV29-1 to TRBJ2-3; D perhaps matches TRBD2 (6 bases). V was pared by 1 base and J by 4 bases, with 12 bases between. The length of the CDR3 is 14 residues. Per the germline V gene, CDR1 is SQVTM and CDR2 is ANQGSEA.

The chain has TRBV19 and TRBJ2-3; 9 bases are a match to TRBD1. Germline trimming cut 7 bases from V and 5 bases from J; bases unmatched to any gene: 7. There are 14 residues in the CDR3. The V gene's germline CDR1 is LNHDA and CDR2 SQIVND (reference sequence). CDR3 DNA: TGTGCCAGTAAACCTGGGGACAGGGAAGATACGCAGTATTTT. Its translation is CASKPGDREDTQYF. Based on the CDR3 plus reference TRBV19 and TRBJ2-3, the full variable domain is DGGITQSPKYLFRKEGQNVTLSCEQNLNHDAMYWYRQDPGQGLRLIYYSQIVNDFQKGDIAEGYSVSREKKESFPLTVTSAQKNPTAFYLCASKPGDREDTQYFGPGTRLTVL.

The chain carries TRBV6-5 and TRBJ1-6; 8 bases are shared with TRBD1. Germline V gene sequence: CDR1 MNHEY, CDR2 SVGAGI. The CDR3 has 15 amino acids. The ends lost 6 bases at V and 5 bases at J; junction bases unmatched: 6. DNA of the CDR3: TGTGCCAGCAGGGGAAACAGGGGGGATAATTCACCCCTCCACTTT. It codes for CASRGNRGDNSPLHF.

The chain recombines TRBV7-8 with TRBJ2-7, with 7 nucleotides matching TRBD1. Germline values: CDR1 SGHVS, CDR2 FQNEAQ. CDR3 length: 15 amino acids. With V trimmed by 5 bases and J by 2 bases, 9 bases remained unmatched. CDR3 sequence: CASSRVGGPAYEQYV. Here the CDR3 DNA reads TGTGCCAGCAGCCGGGTAGGGGGCCCTGCCTACGAGCAGTACGTC.